The 24 T cell receptor beta chains given below trace back to one sample, sequenced in a study of cytomegalovirus exposure and HLA in healthy donors. This table comes from immunoSEQ multiplex PCR, and its TCRdb copy is limited to in-frame clones, with some not included. The sample yields 150,000 or so clones, approximately 86% seen once. The sequenced material came from PBMCs. The receptors come from a man between 18 and 35 years old in good health and CMV-seropositive.

This chain connects TRBV9 to TRBJ2-7; possibly TRBD2 for D (6 bases). This CDR3 contains 12 residues. The germline CDR1 and CDR2 sequences are SGDLS and YYNGEE. Trimming stripped 3 bases from V and 6 bases from J, with 10 bases between. Here the CDR3 reads CASSATGGEQYF. CDR3 nucleotide sequence: TGTGCCAGCAGCGCTACCGGGGGCGAGCAGTACTTC.

The chain links TRBV28 to TRBJ1-1, with unresolved D. The CDR3 consists of 14 residues. Trimming cost V 1 base and J 4 bases, with 10 bases left between them. Germline V gene sequence: CDR1 MDHEN, CDR2 SYDVKM. The CDR3 bases are TGTGCCAGCAGTTTATACCCGGGAGTCACTGAAGCTTTCTTT. This gives the protein CASSLYPGVTEAFF.

This clone was recorded a few times. This chain joins TRBV6-5 and TRBJ2-2; D call uncertain. V was trimmed by 7 bases and J by 1 base, leaving 13 bases between them. From germline, CDR1 is MNHEY and CDR2 SVGAGI. The CDR3 is 15 residues long. This CDR3 is CASNPRLENTGELFF. The CDR3 DNA follows: TGTGCCAGCAATCCCAGACTCGAGAACACCGGGGAGCTGTTTTTT.

V and J are TRBV7-3 and TRBJ2-1, with D possibly being TRBD1 (6 bases). The V gene lost 8 bases and the J gene lost 4 bases, with 18 bases spanning the gap. CDR3 size: 15 residues. CDR1 and CDR2 (germline): SGHTA, FQGTGA. CDR3 loop: CASQVTGQQYNEQFF. DNA for the CDR3: TGTGCCAGCCAGGTAACAGGACAGCAGTACAATGAGCAGTTCTTC.

This chain links TRBV9 with TRBJ2-1; D may be TRBD1 (5 bases). The CDR3 has 16 residues. Trimming pared 4 bases from V and 7 bases from J, leaving 21 bases between. Germline V CDR1 and CDR2: SGDLS, YYNGEE. The CDR3 bases are TGTGCCAGCAGCTATGACCCAGGGTCCGATGGGAATGAGCAGTTCTTC. Amino acids: CASSYDPGSDGNEQFF.

This clone was seen only once. The V gene is TRBV11-3, the J gene TRBJ1-1; the match to TRBD1 covers 8 bases. V lost 5 bases, J lost 3 bases, and 5 bases stayed unmatched. The CDR3 covers 14 residues. Germline CDR1 SGHNT, CDR2 YENEEA. The CDR3 bases are TGTGCCAGCAGCCGAAACAGGGGGGACACTGAAGCTTTCTTT. It specifies CASSRNRGDTEAFF.

The chain employs TRBV7-9 and TRBJ1-5, with a possible D match to TRBD1 (6 bases). Germline V gene sequence: CDR1 SEHNR, CDR2 FQNEAQ (reference sequence). V lost 6 bases and J 4 bases, leaving 19 bases between the germline ends. The CDR3 covers 16 residues. The CDR3 DNA reads TGTGCCAGCAGTCGAACCGGGGGGCATGGGAATCAGCCCCAGCATTTT. Translation: CASSRTGGHGNQPQHF.

The chain combines TRBV4-1 with TRBJ2-7; maybe TRBD1 (6 bases). This CDR3 spans 16 amino acids. The germline V gene has CDR1 MGHRA and CDR2 YSYEKL. V was shortened by 0 bases and J by 2 bases, with 14 bases between the two germline ends. This CDR3 is CASSQDWARGAYEQYF. In DNA form, the CDR3 reads TGCGCCAGCAGCCAAGATTGGGCCAGGGGCGCCTACGAGCAGTACTTC.

The chain has TRBV10-3 and TRBJ2-1; 14 bases match TRBD2. J gave up 3 bases and V 4 bases, and 11 bases lay outside the gene matches. The V gene's germline CDR1 is ENHRY and CDR2 SYGVKD. The CDR3 runs 19 residues. The CDR3 reads CAISGSAGTSGGFYNEQFF. The DNA of the CDR3 is TGTGCCATCAGTGGGTCCGCGGGGACTAGCGGGGGTTTCTACAATGAGCAGTTCTTC.

This clone was counted only a few times. The chain uses TRBV5-5 and TRBJ2-7; tentative D call: TRBD2 (6 bases). The CDR3 totals 15 residues. Germline CDR1 is SGHKS and CDR2 is YYEKEE (reference sequence). Trimming took 0 bases from V and 4 from J, leaving 14 bases between them. The CDR3 region has the DNA TGTGCCAGCAGCTTGGGAGGCGGGACCGTGTACGAGCAGTACTTC. Encoded protein: CASSLGGGTVYEQYF.

The chain combines TRBV6-1 with TRBJ2-3; 8 nucleotides match TRBD2. J gave up 14 bases and V 3 bases, and 7 bases lay outside the gene matches. CDR1 is MNHNS, CDR2 SASEGT, per germline. CDR3 size: 12 residues. The CDR3 spells CASSENVAGRYF. The CDR3 nucleotides read TGTGCCAGCAGTGAGAATGTAGCGGGGAGGTATTTT.

The V call is TRBV5-1, the J call TRBJ2-7, with 7 bases that match TRBD2. Unmatched junction bases numbered 8, after V lost 0 bases and J lost 2 bases. This CDR3 is 16 amino acids long. Per the germline V gene, CDR1 is SGHRS and CDR2 is YFSETQ. CDR3: CASSLVGGLQTYEQYF. CDR3 DNA sequence: TGCGCCAGCAGCTTGGTGGGGGGGTTACAAACCTACGAGCAGTACTTC.

The V call is TRBV6-1, the J call TRBJ1-6, with a weak D call TRBD1 (5 bases). Germline V lookup: CDR1 MNHNS, CDR2 SASEGT. The V end lost 6 bases, the J end lost 6 bases, and 6 bases lay between the germline ends. The CDR3 runs 12 residues. The CDR3 spells CASRQGNSPLHF. The CDR3 DNA reads TGTGCCAGCAGGCAGGGTAATTCACCCCTCCACTTT.

This rearrangement joins TRBV18 to TRBJ2-2, with D possibly TRBD2 on 5 matching bases. Between the trimmed V and J ends, which lost 2 bases and 0 bases, there was a span of 13 bases. The CDR3 extends over 17 amino acids. Per the germline V gene, CDR1 is KGHSH and CDR2 is LQKENI. This CDR3 is CASSPTEVGANTGELFF. CDR3 in DNA: TGTGCCAGCTCACCAACGGAGGTGGGTGCGAACACCGGGGAGCTGTTTTTT.

V gene TRBV14 combines with J gene TRBJ2-4; D may be TRBD2 (5 bases). Trimming removed 0 bases at V and 0 bases at J, with 18 bases between. The CDR3 is made up of 19 amino acids. Germline lookup yields CDR1 SGHDN and CDR2 FVKESK. The CDR3 nucleotides are TGTGCCAGCAGCCAAGATCAGACCGGAGGAAACCTAGCCAAAAACATTCAGTACTTC. This codes for CASSQDQTGGNLAKNIQYF. The full variable domain, with the rest looked up from reference TRBV14 and TRBJ2-4, is EAGVTQFPSHSVIEKGQTVTLRCDPISGHDNLYWYRRVMGKEIKFLLHFVKESKQDESGMPNNRFLAERTGGTYSTLKVQPAELEDSGVYFCASSQDQTGGNLAKNIQYFGAGTRLSVL.

On this clone itself: At one end the junction does not follow the germline gene, possibly because of a read error. CDR3 protein: CASSRGQGVDNEQFF. The CDR3 nucleotides are TGTGCTAGCAGCCGTGGACAGGGAGTTGACAATGAGCAGTTCTTC. The V and J genes are TRBV7-7 and TRBJ2-1; TRBD1 aligns across 8 bases. CDR3 length: 15 residues. Germline V CDR1 and CDR2: SSHAT, FNYEAQ (reference sequence).

The V and J genes are TRBV9 and TRBJ1-5; TRBD1 matches 8 bases. Trimming cost V 2 bases and J 0 bases; bases outside gene matches: 1. The germline gives CDR1 SGDLS, CDR2 YYNGEE. This CDR3 has 15 residues. CDR3 DNA: TGTGCCAGCAGCGTGGGGACAGGTAGCAATCAGCCCCAGCATTTT. As protein: CASSVGTGSNQPQHF.

The V gene is TRBV7-3, the J gene TRBJ2-7; 9 bases are shared with TRBD1. CDR1 and CDR2 from the germline V gene are SGHTA and FQGTGA. The junction had 5 bases not matched to a gene; V was cut back by 10 bases and J by 1 base. This CDR3 is built from 13 residues. DNA of the CDR3: TGTGCCAACGGACAGGGGATTTCCTACGAGCAGTACTTC. This translates into CANGQGISYEQYF.

The chain is built from TRBV5-1 and TRBJ2-7; 9 bases are a match to TRBD1. Germline values: CDR1 SGHRS, CDR2 YFSETQ. V shed 0 bases, J shed 0 bases, and the junction held 7 bases outside the gene matches. The CDR3 has 17 amino acids. DNA of the CDR3: TGCGCCAGCAGCTTGGTACAGGGGGCCATTCACTCCTACGAGCAGTACTTC. It yields the protein CASSLVQGAIHSYEQYF.

This clone has just one count. The genes are TRBV4-1 and TRBJ1-5; the D is unclear. Germline loops: CDR1 MGHRA, CDR2 YSYEKL. CDR3 size: 14 residues. The ends were cut back, 1 base at V and 7 bases at J, with 11 bases in the middle. The CDR3 region is CASSQAVRHQPQHF. DNA for the CDR3: TGCGCCAGCAGCCAAGCGGTCAGGCACCAGCCCCAGCATTTT.

The V and J genes are TRBV4-1 and TRBJ2-1; 14 positions agree with TRBD2. V dropped 2 bases and J dropped 8; count of bases not matched to a gene: 8. The CDR3 totals 17 residues. Germline loops: CDR1 MGHRA, CDR2 YSYEKL. CDR3 nucleotide sequence: TGCGCCAGCAGCCAACGGGGACTAGCGGGAGCTCAGGATGAGCAGTTCTTC. As protein: CASSQRGLAGAQDEQFF.

This sequence joins TRBV28 and TRBJ1-1; weak D call: TRBD1 (6 bases). Trimming removed 3 bases from V and 5 bases from J, with 16 bases in between. This CDR3 is 15 amino acids long. Germline values: CDR1 MDHEN, CDR2 SYDVKM. CDR3 sequence: CASSFSGTTLTEAFF. For the CDR3, the DNA is TGTGCCAGCAGTTTTTCCGGGACAACCCTTACTGAAGCTTTCTTT. The whole variable domain, remainder taken from reference TRBV28 and TRBJ1-1, is DVKVTQSSRYLVKRTGEKVFLECVQDMDHENMFWYRQDPGLGLRLIYFSYDVKMKEKGDIPEGYSVSREKKERFSLILESASTNQTSMYLCASSFSGTTLTEAFFGQGTRLTVV.

This chain links TRBV5-1 with TRBJ2-4; D gene ambiguous. The CDR3 sequence is 12 residues long. V was pared by 0 bases and J by 6 bases, with 4 bases between. The germline V gene has CDR1 SGHRS and CDR2 YFSETQ. The chain's CDR3 is CASSLAGNIQYF. In DNA form, the CDR3 reads TGCGCCAGCAGCTTGGCAGGAAACATTCAGTACTTC.

This clone was counted a few times. The rearrangement joins TRBV6-6 to TRBJ1-2; D perhaps matches TRBD1 (6 bases). Germline V CDR1 and CDR2: MNHNY, SVGAGI (reference sequence). The V end lost 4 bases, the J end lost 2 bases, and 11 bases lay between the germline ends. This CDR3 contains 14 residues. The CDR3 nucleotides are TGTGCCAGCAGTTTATCCACAGGGAACTATGGCTACACCTTC. It specifies CASSLSTGNYGYTF.